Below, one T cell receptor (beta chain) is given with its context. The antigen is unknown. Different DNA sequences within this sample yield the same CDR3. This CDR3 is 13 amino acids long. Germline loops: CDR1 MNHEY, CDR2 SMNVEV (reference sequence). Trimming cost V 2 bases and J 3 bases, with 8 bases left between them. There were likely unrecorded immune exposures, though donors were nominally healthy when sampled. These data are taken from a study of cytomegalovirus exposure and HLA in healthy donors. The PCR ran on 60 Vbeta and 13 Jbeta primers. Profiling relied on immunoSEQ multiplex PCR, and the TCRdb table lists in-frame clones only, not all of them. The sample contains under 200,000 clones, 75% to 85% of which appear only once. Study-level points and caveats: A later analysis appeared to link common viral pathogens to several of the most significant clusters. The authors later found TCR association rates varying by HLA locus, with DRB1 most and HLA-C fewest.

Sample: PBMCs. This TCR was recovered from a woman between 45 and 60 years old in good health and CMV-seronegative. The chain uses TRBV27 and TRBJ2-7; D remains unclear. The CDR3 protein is CASSLAPGYEQYF. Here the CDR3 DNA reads TGTGCCAGCAGTTTAGCCCCAGGCTACGAGCAGTACTTC.